This note documents a single T cell receptor beta chain sequence. The antigen is undetermined. The sample comes from a study of cytomegalovirus exposure and HLA in healthy donors. Regarding the study as a whole: Sequences of the TCR beta chain were said to predict the HLA-A and HLA-B alleles of most subjects accurately.

Trimming stripped 6 bases from V and 2 bases from J, with 14 bases between. This CDR3 contains 14 residues. In germline, CDR1 is ENHRY, CDR2 SYGVKD. Primers for the PCR totalled 60 Vbeta and 13 Jbeta. TCRdb's copy holds only in-frame clones and misses some; the assay was immunoSEQ multiplex PCR. The data contain more than 150,000 clones, under 80% of them singletons. This TCR was sampled from a woman younger than 45 in good health and CMV-seropositive. V is TRBV10-3 and J is TRBJ2-7; D is undetermined. Material for sequencing was PBMCs. CDR3 residues: CAIRDQANPYEQYF. CDR3 bases: TGTGCCATCAGAGACCAAGCGAACCCCTACGAGCAGTACTTC.